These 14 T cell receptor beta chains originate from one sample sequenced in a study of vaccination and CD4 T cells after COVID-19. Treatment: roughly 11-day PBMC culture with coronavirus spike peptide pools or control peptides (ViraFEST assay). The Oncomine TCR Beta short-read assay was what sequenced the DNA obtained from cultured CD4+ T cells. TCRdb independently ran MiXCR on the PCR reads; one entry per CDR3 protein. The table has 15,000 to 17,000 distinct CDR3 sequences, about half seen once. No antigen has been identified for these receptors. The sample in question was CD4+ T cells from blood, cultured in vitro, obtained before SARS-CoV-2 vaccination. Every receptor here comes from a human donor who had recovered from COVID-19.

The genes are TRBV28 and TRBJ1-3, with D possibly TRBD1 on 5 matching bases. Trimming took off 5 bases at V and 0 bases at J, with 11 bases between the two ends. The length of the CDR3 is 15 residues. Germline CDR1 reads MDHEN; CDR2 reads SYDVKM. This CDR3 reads CASSADRRSGNTIYF. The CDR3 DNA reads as TGTGCCAGCAGTGCAGACAGACGCTCTGGAAACACCATATATTTT.

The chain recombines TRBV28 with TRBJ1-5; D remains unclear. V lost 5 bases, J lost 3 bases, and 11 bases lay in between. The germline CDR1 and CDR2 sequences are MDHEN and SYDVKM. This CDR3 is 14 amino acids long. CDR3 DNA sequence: TGTGCCAGCAGTGGTAACAGAGCCAATCAGCCCCAGCATTTT. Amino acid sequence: CASSGNRANQPQHF.

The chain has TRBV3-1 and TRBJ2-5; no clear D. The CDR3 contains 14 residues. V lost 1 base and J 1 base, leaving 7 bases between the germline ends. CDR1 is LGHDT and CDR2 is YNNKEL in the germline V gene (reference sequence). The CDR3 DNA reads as TGTGCCAGCAGCCAAGGGCAGATCCAAGAGACCCAGTACTTC. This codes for CASSQGQIQETQYF.

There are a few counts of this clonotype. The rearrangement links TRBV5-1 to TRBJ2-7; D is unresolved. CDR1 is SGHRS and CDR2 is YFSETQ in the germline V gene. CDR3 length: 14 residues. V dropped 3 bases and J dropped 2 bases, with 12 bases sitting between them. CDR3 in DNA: TGCGCCAGCAGCTCCACGGCCGGTACCTACGAGCAGTACTTC. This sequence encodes CASSSTAGTYEQYF.

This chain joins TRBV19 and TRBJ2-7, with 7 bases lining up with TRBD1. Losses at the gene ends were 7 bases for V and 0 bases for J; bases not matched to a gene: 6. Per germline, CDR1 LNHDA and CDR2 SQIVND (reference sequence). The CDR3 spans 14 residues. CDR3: CASKQGDASYEQYF. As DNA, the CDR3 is TGTGCCAGTAAGCAGGGGGACGCCTCCTACGAGCAGTACTTC.

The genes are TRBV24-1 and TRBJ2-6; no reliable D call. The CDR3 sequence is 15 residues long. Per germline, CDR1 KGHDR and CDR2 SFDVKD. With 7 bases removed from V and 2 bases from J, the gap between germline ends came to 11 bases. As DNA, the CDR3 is TGTGCCACCAGCGACAACATGGCTGGGGCCAACGTCCTGACTTTC. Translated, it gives CATSDNMAGANVLTF.

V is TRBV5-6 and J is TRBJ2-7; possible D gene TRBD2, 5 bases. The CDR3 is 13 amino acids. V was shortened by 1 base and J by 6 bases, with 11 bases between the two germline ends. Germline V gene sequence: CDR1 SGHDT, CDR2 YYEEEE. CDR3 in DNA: TGTGCCAGCAGCTTGACGGGGTGGGGCGAGCAGTACTTC. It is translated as CASSLTGWGEQYF. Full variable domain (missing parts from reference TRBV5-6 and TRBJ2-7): DAGVTQSPTHLIKTRGQQVTLRCSPKSGHDTVSWYQQALGQGPQFIFQYYEEEERQRGNFPDRFSGHQFPNYSSELNVNALLLGDSALYLCASSLTGWGEQYFGPGTRLTVT.

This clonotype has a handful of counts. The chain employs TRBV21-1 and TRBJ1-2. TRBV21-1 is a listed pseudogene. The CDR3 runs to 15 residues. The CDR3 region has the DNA TGTGCCAGCAGCAAAGTGGGGATTTGGGGCTATGGCTACACCTTC. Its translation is CASSKVGIWGYGYTF.

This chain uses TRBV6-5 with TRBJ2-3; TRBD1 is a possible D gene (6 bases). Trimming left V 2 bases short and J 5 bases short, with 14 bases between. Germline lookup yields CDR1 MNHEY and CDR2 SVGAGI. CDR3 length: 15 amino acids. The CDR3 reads CASSYDRRIGDTQYF. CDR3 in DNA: TGTGCCAGCAGTTACGACAGGCGCATTGGAGATACGCAGTATTTT.

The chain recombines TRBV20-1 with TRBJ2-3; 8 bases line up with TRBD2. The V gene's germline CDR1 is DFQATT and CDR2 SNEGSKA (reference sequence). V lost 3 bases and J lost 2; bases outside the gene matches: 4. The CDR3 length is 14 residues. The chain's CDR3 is CSASELADTDTQYF. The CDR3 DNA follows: TGCAGTGCTAGTGAACTAGCGGACACAGATACGCAGTATTTT.

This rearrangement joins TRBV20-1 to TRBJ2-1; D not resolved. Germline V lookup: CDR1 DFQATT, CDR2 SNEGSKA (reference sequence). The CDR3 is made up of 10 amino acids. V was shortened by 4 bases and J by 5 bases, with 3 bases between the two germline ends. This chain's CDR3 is CSATDNEQFF. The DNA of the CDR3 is TGCAGTGCTACTGACAATGAGCAGTTCTTC.

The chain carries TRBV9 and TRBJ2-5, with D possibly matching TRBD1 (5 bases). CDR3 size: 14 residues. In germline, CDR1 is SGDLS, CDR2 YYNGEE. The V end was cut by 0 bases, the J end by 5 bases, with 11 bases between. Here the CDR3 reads CASSVDQGGETQYF. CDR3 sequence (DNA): TGTGCCAGCAGCGTAGATCAGGGCGGCGAGACCCAGTACTTC.

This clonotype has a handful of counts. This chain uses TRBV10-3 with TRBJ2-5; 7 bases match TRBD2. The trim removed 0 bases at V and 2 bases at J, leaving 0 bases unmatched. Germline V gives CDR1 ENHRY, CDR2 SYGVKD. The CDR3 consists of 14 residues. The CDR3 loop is CAISESGGQETQYF. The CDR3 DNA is TGTGCCATCAGTGAGTCGGGGGGGCAAGAGACCCAGTACTTC.

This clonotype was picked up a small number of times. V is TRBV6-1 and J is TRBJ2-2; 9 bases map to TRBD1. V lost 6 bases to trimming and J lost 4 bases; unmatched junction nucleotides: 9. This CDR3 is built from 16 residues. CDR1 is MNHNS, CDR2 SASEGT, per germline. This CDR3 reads CASRVFGTGITGELFF. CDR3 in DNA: TGTGCCAGCAGAGTGTTCGGGACAGGGATCACCGGGGAGCTGTTTTTT.